These 26 T cell receptor beta chains were sequenced from one sample in a study of identical twins. TCRdb passed the 5' RACE reads through MiXCR, listing each CDR3 protein once. This sample has 1.5 million to 2 million distinct CDR3 sequences, with about 31% found just once. Sequencing input: cord blood. These receptors were obtained from a newborn girl in good health.

This clonotype was detected only a few times. The CDR3 DNA sequence: TGTGCCAGCAGCGTAGGTGGGACAGGGGCCTACGAGCAGTACTTC. Its protein is CASSVGGTGAYEQYF. The chain combines TRBV9 with TRBJ2-7; 10 bases fit TRBD1. Trimming took 0 bases from V and 2 from J; bases not matched to a gene: 2. The CDR3 runs to 15 residues. In germline, CDR1 is SGDLS, CDR2 YYNGEE. The full variable domain, rest sourced from reference TRBV9 and TRBJ2-7, is DSGVTQTPKHLITATGQRVTLRCSPRSGDLSVYWYQQSLDQGLQFLIQYYNGEERAKGNILERFSAQQFPDLHSELNLSSLELGDSALYFCASSVGGTGAYEQYFGPGTRLTVT.

The rearrangement uses TRBV3-1 and TRBJ2-1; D might be TRBD2 (6 bases). Trimming shortened V by 5 bases and J by 6 bases, and 17 bases separated the two germline ends. The CDR3 covers 15 residues. CDR1 is LGHDT and CDR2 is YNNKEL in the germline V gene (reference sequence). For the CDR3, the DNA is TGTGCCAGCAGCAAGGTATCGGGAGTAAGCAATGAGCAGTTCTTC. Translated: CASSKVSGVSNEQFF.

The CDR3 region has the DNA TGTGCCAGCAGTTCCCCGGGACTAGCGAACTACGAGCAGTACTTC. As protein: CASSSPGLANYEQYF. This chain joins TRBV12-3 or TRBV12-4 and TRBJ2-7, with 10 bases fitting TRBD2. V gave up 4 bases and J gave up 3 bases; unmatched junction bases: 6. CDR3 size: 15 residues.

This clonotype has more than one count but fewer than ten. The chain is built from TRBV12-3 or TRBV12-4 and TRBJ1-1; perhaps TRBD1 as D (6 bases). This CDR3 spans 16 amino acids. The V end was cut by 0 bases, the J end by 3 bases, with 14 bases between. This chain's CDR3 is CASSLAPGQPYTEAFF. DNA for the CDR3: TGTGCCAGCAGTTTAGCCCCTGGACAGCCGTACACTGAAGCTTTCTTT.

This chain uses TRBV27 with TRBJ2-3; possible D gene TRBD1, 5 bases. Trimming took 3 bases from V and 4 from J, leaving 14 bases between them. The CDR3 covers 15 residues. Germline CDR1 and CDR2: MNHEY and SMNVEV (reference sequence). CDR3 residues: CASSFTGTGSDTQYF. DNA for the CDR3: TGTGCCAGCAGTTTCACGGGCACAGGCTCAGATACGCAGTATTTT.

This clonotype has just a few counts. The CDR3 sequence is CASSLAWGPEAFF. CDR3 sequence (DNA): TGCGCCAGCAGCTTGGCCTGGGGGCCTGAAGCTTTCTTT. This chain joins TRBV5-1 and TRBJ1-1; D is possibly TRBD1 (6 bases). This CDR3 has 13 amino acids. Germline loops: CDR1 SGHRS, CDR2 YFSETQ. Deletions cut 0 bases from V and 6 bases from J, with 9 bases between.

This chain links TRBV6-5 with TRBJ2-3; 7 bases map to TRBD1. V lost 6 bases, J lost 2 bases, and 11 bases stayed unmatched. Per the germline V gene, CDR1 is MNHEY and CDR2 is SVGAGI. The CDR3 runs 16 residues. CDR3 loop: CASRLTGWVHTDTQYF. CDR3 DNA: TGTGCCAGCAGGCTGACAGGGTGGGTACACACAGATACGCAGTATTTT.

This rearrangement joins TRBV5-1 to TRBJ1-2, with TRBD1 identical over 8 bases. Trimming at V came to 0 bases and at J to 10 bases, leaving 8 bases not matched to a gene. Germline CDR1 reads SGHRS; CDR2 reads YFSETQ. The CDR3 is 14 residues long. CDR3 in amino acids: CASSLAWGQVSYTF. Written as DNA, the CDR3 is TGCGCCAGCAGCTTGGCGTGGGGACAGGTTTCCTACACCTTC. Full variable domain (missing parts from reference TRBV5-1 and TRBJ1-2): KAGVTQTPRYLIKTRGQQVTLSCSPISGHRSVSWYQQTPGQGLQFLFEYFSETQRNKGNFPGRFSGRQFSNSRSEMNVSTLELGDSALYLCASSLAWGQVSYTFGSGTRLTVV.

Comment on this clonotype: Since a much larger clone is just one base distant, this may be a read error. The chain recombines TRBV6-2 or TRBV6-3 with TRBJ2-1; maybe TRBD2 (5 bases). The CDR3 has 11 amino acids. Per germline, CDR1 MNHEY and CDR2 SVGEGT. CDR3 in DNA: TGTGCCGGAGGTGGAGCCAATGAGCGGTTCTTC. Amino acids: CAGGGANERFF.

This clonotype occurred a few times. The genes are TRBV20-1 and TRBJ2-7, with a possible D match to TRBD2 (6 bases). This CDR3 is built from 11 residues. Per germline, CDR1 DFQATT and CDR2 SNEGSKA (reference sequence). Here the CDR3 reads CSGTLLYEQYF. CDR3 in DNA: TGCAGCGGGACTTTGCTCTACGAGCAGTACTTC.

V gene TRBV28 combines with J gene TRBJ2-3, with TRBD2 identical over 13 bases. From germline, CDR1 is MDHEN and CDR2 SYDVKM. The CDR3 spans 17 residues. V lost 4 bases, J lost 4 bases, and 8 bases stayed unmatched. CDR3 protein: CASSSGLAGRPSDTQYF. CDR3 coding DNA: TGTGCCAGCAGTTCGGGACTAGCGGGACGACCCTCAGATACGCAGTATTTT.

This clonotype was counted many times. The chain couples TRBV12-3 or TRBV12-4 to TRBJ2-5; D may match TRBD1 or TRBD2 (5 bases each). The CDR3 length is 16 residues. Trimming stripped 0 bases from V and 7 bases from J, with 18 bases between. The DNA for the CDR3 is TGTGCCAGCAGTTTAGCGCGGCTAGCTATGCAGGGGACCCAGTACTTC. It yields the protein CASSLARLAMQGTQYF.

The chain employs TRBV5-1 and TRBJ2-7; 7 nucleotides agree with TRBD1. CDR1 SGHRS and CDR2 YFSETQ come from the germline V gene. The CDR3 is 16 amino acids. After removal of 2 bases from V and 0 bases from J, the junction contained 8 bases not matched to a gene. CDR3 sequence reads: CASSLVPGQTSYEQYF. CDR3 nucleotide sequence: TGCGCCAGCAGCTTAGTTCCGGGACAGACCTCCTACGAGCAGTACTTC.

The V call is TRBV9, the J call TRBJ2-5; D remains ambiguous. Trimming shortened V by 0 bases and J by 2 bases, and 8 bases separated the two germline ends. The CDR3 sequence is 14 residues long. Germline V gives CDR1 SGDLS, CDR2 YYNGEE. CDR3 amino acids: CASSVEPEQETQYF. The CDR3 DNA reads as TGTGCCAGCAGCGTAGAGCCAGAACAAGAGACCCAGTACTTC.

To note about this clonotype: Just one base apart from a much larger clone, this may be a read error. The chain uses TRBV3-1 and TRBJ2-1, with 9 bases aligning to TRBD2. The end of the DNA fits TRBJ2-7 better, so the J call may be wrong. Germline V CDR1 and CDR2: LGHDT, YNNKEL (reference sequence). This CDR3 has 15 residues. CDR3 protein: CASSHSGSSYNEQYF. The DNA of the CDR3 is TGTGCCAGCAGCCATAGCGGGAGCTCCTACAATGAGCAGTACTTC.

This clonotype was observed a few times. The rearrangement joins TRBV3-1 to TRBJ1-5, with D uncertain. CDR1 is LGHDT, CDR2 YNNKEL, per germline (reference sequence). V was shortened by 1 base and J by 9 bases, with 7 bases between the two germline ends. The CDR3 loop spans 12 amino acids. The CDR3 region is CASSQGAGPQHF. For the CDR3, the DNA is TGTGCCAGCAGCCAAGGTGCAGGGCCCCAGCATTTT.

The chain combines TRBV6-5 with TRBJ2-6; tentative D call: TRBD1 (5 bases). Germline assignment: CDR1 MNHEY and CDR2 SVGAGI. This CDR3 is built from 18 residues. V was trimmed by 6 bases and J by 0 bases, leaving 18 bases between them. CDR3 in DNA: TGTGCCAGCAGGGGTTCCACAGGACCGAGCTCTGGGGCCAACGTCCTGACTTTC. This translates into CASRGSTGPSSGANVLTF.

This chain links TRBV20-1 with TRBJ1-4, with D possibly being TRBD1 (5 bases). The germline gives CDR1 DFQATT, CDR2 SNEGSKA (reference sequence). V was trimmed by 3 bases and J by 0 bases, leaving 11 bases between them. This CDR3 has 15 residues. CDR3 protein: CSASSGTSTNEKLFF. DNA for the CDR3: TGCAGTGCTAGTTCTGGGACCTCAACTAATGAAAAACTGTTTTTT.

V usage is TRBV20-1 and J usage is TRBJ2-1, with 8 bases aligning to TRBD2. The V segment lost 6 bases and the J segment 3 bases; nucleotides outside the gene matches: 7. Germline lookup yields CDR1 DFQATT and CDR2 SNEGSKA (reference sequence). This CDR3 comprises 14 residues. This CDR3 reads CSAPTSEGYNEQFF. The CDR3 DNA reads as TGCAGTGCGCCGACTAGCGAAGGCTACAATGAGCAGTTCTTC.

The CDR3 coding sequence is TGTGCCAGCTCACCTTTCACAGGCTCTGGGGAGCAGTACTTC. Translated, it gives CASSPFTGSGEQYF. The chain links TRBV18 to TRBJ2-7; perhaps TRBD1 as D (5 bases). Germline lookup yields CDR1 KGHSH and CDR2 LQKENI. Deletions cut 3 bases from V and 7 bases from J, with 16 bases between. The CDR3 consists of 14 residues.

The chain uses TRBV30 and TRBJ2-3; 15 positions agree with TRBD2. After removal of 2 bases from V and 6 bases from J, the junction contained 3 bases not matched to a gene. Per germline, CDR1 GTSNPN and CDR2 SVGIG (reference sequence). The CDR3 is 15 amino acids. The CDR3 sequence: CAWSPGLAGGDTQYF. The CDR3 coding sequence is TGTGCCTGGAGTCCGGGACTAGCGGGGGGCGATACGCAGTATTTT.

At least ten counts were recorded for this clonotype. The chain combines TRBV3-1 with TRBJ2-5; 7 bases agree with TRBD2. CDR3 length: 14 residues. Germline values: CDR1 LGHDT, CDR2 YNNKEL (reference sequence). The V segment lost 4 bases and the J segment 2 bases; nucleotides outside the gene matches: 4. The DNA of the CDR3 is TGTGCCAGCAGCCCCGGGACTATACAAGAGACCCAGTACTTC. As protein: CASSPGTIQETQYF.

The chain carries TRBV20-1 and TRBJ2-5; TRBD2 agrees at 8 bases. The J call may be mistaken, given a closer DNA end match to TRBJ2-7. Germline CDR1 and CDR2: DFQATT and SNEGSKA (reference sequence). The CDR3 sequence is 14 residues long. DNA for the CDR3: TGCAGTGCTAGAGTTCCTAGCGGGTTCGACGAGCAGTACTTC. Protein product: CSARVPSGFDEQYF.

This clonotype has more than one count but fewer than ten. The DNA for the CDR3 is TGCAGTGCTAGAAAGGGGAGAGATACGCAGTATTTT. As protein: CSARKGRDTQYF. The V gene is TRBV20-1, the J gene TRBJ2-3; the D gene could be TRBD1 or TRBD2 (5 bases each). V was shortened by 2 bases and J by 5 bases, with 8 bases between the two germline ends. The CDR3 contains 12 residues. CDR1 and CDR2 (germline): DFQATT, SNEGSKA (reference sequence).

This clonotype was observed a handful of times. The chain has TRBV28 and TRBJ2-5; 9 bases line up with TRBD2. The J call may be mistaken, given a closer DNA end match to TRBJ2-7. CDR3 length equals 15 residues. Germline assignment: CDR1 MDHEN and CDR2 SYDVKM. The CDR3 loop is CASSLSSGIHYEQYF. The DNA for the CDR3 is TGTGCCAGCAGTTTGTCTAGCGGGATACACTACGAGCAGTACTTC.

There are a few counts of this clonotype. The rearrangement uses TRBV25-1 and TRBJ2-7; 10 nucleotides match TRBD1. The germline CDR1 and CDR2 sequences are MGHDK and SYGVNS. J was trimmed by 1 base and V by 4 bases; bases with no gene match: 10. The CDR3 is 17 residues long. CDR3 sequence reads: CASSGAPGQGSSYEQYF. CDR3 in DNA: TGTGCCAGCAGTGGGGCACCGGGACAGGGGTCTTCCTACGAGCAGTACTTC.